This T cell receptor (beta chain) was documented in a study of beta chain features in type 1 diabetes. Study in general: All samples together contributed 107,917,701 sorted cells for examination.

Whole-study findings and limits: Moderate yet significant TCRB CDR3 shortening was seen in Type 1 diabetes patients in all four CD4+ subsets. PCR might pick shorter templates more often, in the same way for patients and controls. Sequencing the cDNA could make cells with high TCR expression show up more than they should.

The CDR3 loop spans 14 amino acids. Germline V lookup: CDR1 ENHRY, CDR2 SYGVKD. V lost 7 bases and J lost 3; bases outside the gene matches: 8. Each sorted fraction was over 98% pure. Sequenced material consisted of expressed TCRB transcripts (all of the isolated RNA was reverse transcribed). Assay: immunoSEQ multiplex PCR; the TCRdb copy retains only in-frame clones and omits some. Of about 160,000 clones in the sample, around 7.9% were seen once. This clone has at least ten counts. Its antigen remains unknown. The specimen sequenced was central memory CD4+ T cells from blood. The clonotype was recovered from a man between 18 and 35 years old with type 1 diabetes. V usage is TRBV10-3 and J usage is TRBJ2-5; 7 bases align to TRBD2. CDR3 protein: CAIKVGLAEETQYF. The CDR3, as DNA: TGTGCCATCAAGGTCGGGCTAGCGGAAGAGACCCAGTACTTC.